What follows is one T cell receptor (beta chain) and its context. This clonotype was observed many times. This clone's antigen is unknown. No quality values exist for individual bases; no much larger clone is one base distant. The entry originates in a study of post-analysis software for immune sequencing data (dated by TCRdb to 2013 to 2016). With respect to the entire study: Recorded disease courses included relapsing-remitting, secondary progressive and progressive-relapsing multiple sclerosis, with some patients lacking subtype annotation. A subset of samples was prepared in parallel using single-end sample barcoding, then pooled and co-amplified after Illumina adapter ligation. The patient repertoires were set against under 12 previously published healthy control repertoires from donors whose ages ranged from about 6 to 27 years. General conclusions and limits of the study: A handful of TRBV segments, including TRBV5-6, TRBV5-1 and TRBV20-1, were significantly more frequent in patients than controls. Compared with controls, multiple sclerosis patients had significantly lower normalized Chao1 diversity, a finding suggesting substantial peripheral T-cell clonal expansion. The multiple sclerosis patient group was slightly younger than the control group. Direct clustering with F measure showed strong co-clustering of samples prepared in the same batch, prompting a batch-effect correction.

To demonstrate the VDJtools post-analysis software, TCR beta repertoires were profiled from the peripheral blood of some 12 young patients with multiple sclerosis. Multiple sclerosis patients were children and adolescents aged about 6 to 17 years. The CDR3 covers 12 residues, taking in both the cysteine and the phenylalanine. Only the CDR3 portion is preserved as DNA: 36 bases, with reading frame beginning at the first base. The germline V gene specifies SGHRS as CDR1 and YFSETQ as CDR2. Deletion took 4 bases off V and 5 bases off J, with a span of 9 bases between the germline ends. Library creation used PCR. The sequencing machine was an Illumina HiSeq 2500. To reduce PCR and sequencing biases, unique molecular identifiers were built into the TCR beta cDNA libraries. About 500,000 cDNA molecules were obtained per 1 to 10 million input T cells, so each molecule approximated one T cell. Patient libraries were prepared and sequenced with the same protocol used for the earlier healthy control dataset. Samples belonging to the same batch were prepared together, multiplexed and sequenced on a shared HiSeq lane. The paper's processing steps were these. Raw barcoded reads were processed with MIGEC, and single-read molecular identifier groups were discarded before consensus assembly and CDR3 extraction. VDJtools was used for post-analysis of the clonotype tables, and diversity was normalized by down-sampling every dataset to the size of the smallest sample. In repertoire overlap clustering, CDR3 amino acid sequences, but not nucleotide sequences, were matched to correct batch-related cross-sample contamination. TCRdb reran the public reads through fastp at Q25 and MiXCR, keeping productive beta chains. Identical CDR3 proteins give one entry, which carries the most common genes and DNA. TCRdb's processing, not the study's, gives the V and J calls here. For this sample the table gives 250,000 to 300,000 distinct CDR3 sequences, of which approximately 34% were detected only once. The ten largest clones take up around 4.8% of the sample.

Sample: blood. The clonotype comes from a girl between 10 and 17 years old with multiple sclerosis. The chain was built from TRBV5-1 and TRBJ1-2, with the D gene uncertain. The DNA sequence follows: TGCGCCAGCAGCCCAGACACGTATGGCTACACCTTC. Its protein is CASSPDTYGYTF.